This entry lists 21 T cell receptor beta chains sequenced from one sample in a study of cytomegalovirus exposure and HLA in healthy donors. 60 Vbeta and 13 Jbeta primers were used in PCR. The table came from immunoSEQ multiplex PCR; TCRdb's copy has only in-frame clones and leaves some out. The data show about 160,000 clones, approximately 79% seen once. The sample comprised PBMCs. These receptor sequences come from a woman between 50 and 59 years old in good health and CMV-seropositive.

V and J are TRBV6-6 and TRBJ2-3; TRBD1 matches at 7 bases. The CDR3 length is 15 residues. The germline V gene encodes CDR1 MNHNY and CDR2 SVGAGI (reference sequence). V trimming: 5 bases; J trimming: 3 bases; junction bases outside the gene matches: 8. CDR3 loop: CASSPTGYATDTQYF. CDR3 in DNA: TGTGCCAGCAGTCCGACAGGGTACGCGACAGATACGCAGTATTTT.

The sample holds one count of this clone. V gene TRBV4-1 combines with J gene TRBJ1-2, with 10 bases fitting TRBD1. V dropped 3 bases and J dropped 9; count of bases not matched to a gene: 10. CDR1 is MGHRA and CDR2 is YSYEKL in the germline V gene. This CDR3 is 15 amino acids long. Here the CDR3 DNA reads TGCGCCAGCAGCCACCCGGGACAGGGGAGGTTTAGCTACACCTTC. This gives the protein CASSHPGQGRFSYTF.

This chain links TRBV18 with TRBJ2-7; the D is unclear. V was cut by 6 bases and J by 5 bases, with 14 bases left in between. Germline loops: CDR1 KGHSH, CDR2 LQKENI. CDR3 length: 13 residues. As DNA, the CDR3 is TGTGCCAGCTCGCACACACAAACGAACGAGCAGTACTTC. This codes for CASSHTQTNEQYF.

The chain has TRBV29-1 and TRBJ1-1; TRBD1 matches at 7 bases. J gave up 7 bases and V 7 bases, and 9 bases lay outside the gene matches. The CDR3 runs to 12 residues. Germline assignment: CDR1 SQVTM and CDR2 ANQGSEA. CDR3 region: CSESRQGSEAFF. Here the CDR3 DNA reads TGCAGCGAGAGCAGACAGGGCAGTGAAGCTTTCTTT. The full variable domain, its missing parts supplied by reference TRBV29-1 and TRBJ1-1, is SAVISQKPSRDICQRGTSLTIQCQVDSQVTMMFWYRQQPGQSLTLIATANQGSEATYESGFVIDKFPISRPNLTFSTLTVSNMSPEDSSIYLCSESRQGSEAFFGQGTRLTVV.

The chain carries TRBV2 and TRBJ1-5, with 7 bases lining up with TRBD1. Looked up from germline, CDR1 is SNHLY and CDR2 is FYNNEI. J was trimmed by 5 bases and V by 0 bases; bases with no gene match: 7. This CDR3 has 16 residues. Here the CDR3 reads CASSEALGGRDQPQHF. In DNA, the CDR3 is TGTGCCAGCAGTGAAGCTTTAGGGGGCAGGGATCAGCCCCAGCATTTT. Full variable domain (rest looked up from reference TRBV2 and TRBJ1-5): EPEVTQTPSHQVTQMGQEVILRCVPISNHLYFYWYRQILGQKVEFLVSFYNNEISEKSEIFDDQFSVERPDGSNFTLKIRSTKLEDSAMYFCASSEALGGRDQPQHFGDGTRLSIL.

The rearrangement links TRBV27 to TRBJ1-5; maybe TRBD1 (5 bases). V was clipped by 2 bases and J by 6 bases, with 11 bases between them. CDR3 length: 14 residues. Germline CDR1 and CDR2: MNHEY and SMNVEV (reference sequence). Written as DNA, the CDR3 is TGTGCCAGCAGTTTAGAAGGGGCTCGTCAGCCCCAGCATTTT. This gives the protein CASSLEGARQPQHF.

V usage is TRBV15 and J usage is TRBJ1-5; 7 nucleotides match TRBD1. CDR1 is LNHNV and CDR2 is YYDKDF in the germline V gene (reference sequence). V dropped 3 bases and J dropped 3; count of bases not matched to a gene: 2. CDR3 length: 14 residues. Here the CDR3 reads CATSRGQINQPQHF. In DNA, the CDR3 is TGTGCCACCAGCAGGGGACAGATCAATCAGCCCCAGCATTTT.

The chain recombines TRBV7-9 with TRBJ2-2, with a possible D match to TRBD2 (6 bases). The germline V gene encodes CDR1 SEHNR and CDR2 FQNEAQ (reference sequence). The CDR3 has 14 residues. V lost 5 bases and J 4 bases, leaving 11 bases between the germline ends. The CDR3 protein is CASSPTGGTGELFF. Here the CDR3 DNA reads TGTGCCAGCAGCCCAACCGGGGGCACCGGGGAGCTGTTTTTT.

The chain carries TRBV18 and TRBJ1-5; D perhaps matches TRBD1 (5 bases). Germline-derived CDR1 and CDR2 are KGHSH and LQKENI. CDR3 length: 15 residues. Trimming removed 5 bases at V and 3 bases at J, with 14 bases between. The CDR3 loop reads CASSAAGGTNQPQHF. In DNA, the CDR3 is TGTGCCAGCTCAGCCGCGGGGGGAACCAATCAGCCCCAGCATTTT. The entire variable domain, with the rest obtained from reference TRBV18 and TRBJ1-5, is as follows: NAGVMQNPRHLVRRRGQEARLRCSPMKGHSHVYWYRQLPEEGLKFMVYLQKENIIDESGMPKERFSAEFPKEGPSILRIQQVVRGDSAAYFCASSAAGGTNQPQHFGDGTRLSIL.

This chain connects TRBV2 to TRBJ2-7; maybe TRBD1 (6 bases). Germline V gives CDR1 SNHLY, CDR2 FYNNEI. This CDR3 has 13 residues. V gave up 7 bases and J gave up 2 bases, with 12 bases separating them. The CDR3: CASTPGETYEQYF. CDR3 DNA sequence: TGTGCCAGCACCCCAGGGGAAACCTACGAGCAGTACTTC.

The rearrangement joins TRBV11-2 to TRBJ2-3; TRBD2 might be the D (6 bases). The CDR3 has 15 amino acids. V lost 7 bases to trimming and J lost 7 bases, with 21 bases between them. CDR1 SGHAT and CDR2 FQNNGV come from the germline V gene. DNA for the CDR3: TGTGCCAGCAACCAACGGGGGACCGGCGGCTATACGCAGTATTTT. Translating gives CASNQRGTGGYTQYF.

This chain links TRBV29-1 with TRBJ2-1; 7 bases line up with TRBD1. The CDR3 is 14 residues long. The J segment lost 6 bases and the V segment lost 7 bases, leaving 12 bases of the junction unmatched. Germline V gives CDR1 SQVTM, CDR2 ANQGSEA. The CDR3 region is CSARAAGGSNEQFF. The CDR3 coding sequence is TGCAGCGCCCGAGCGGCAGGGGGAAGCAATGAGCAGTTCTTC.

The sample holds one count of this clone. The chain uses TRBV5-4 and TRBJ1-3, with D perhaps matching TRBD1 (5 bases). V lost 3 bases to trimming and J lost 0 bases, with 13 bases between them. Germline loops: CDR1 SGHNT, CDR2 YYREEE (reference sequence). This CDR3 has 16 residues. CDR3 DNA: TGTGCCAGCAGCTCAGGGAATCCCAGCTCTGGAAACACCATATATTTT. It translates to CASSSGNPSSGNTIYF.

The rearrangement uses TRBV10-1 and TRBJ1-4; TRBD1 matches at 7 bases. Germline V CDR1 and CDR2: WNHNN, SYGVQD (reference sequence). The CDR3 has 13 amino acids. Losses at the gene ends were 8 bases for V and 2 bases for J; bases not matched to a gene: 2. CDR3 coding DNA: TGCGCCAGCGGGGACAGTACTAATGAAAAACTGTTTTTT. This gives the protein CASGDSTNEKLFF.

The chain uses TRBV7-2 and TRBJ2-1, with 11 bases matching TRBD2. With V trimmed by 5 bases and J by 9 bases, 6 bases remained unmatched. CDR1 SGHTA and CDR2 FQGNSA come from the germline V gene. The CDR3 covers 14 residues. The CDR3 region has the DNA TGTGCCAGCAGCATTAGCGGGGGGGCCCCTGAGCAGTTCTTC. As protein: CASSISGGAPEQFF.

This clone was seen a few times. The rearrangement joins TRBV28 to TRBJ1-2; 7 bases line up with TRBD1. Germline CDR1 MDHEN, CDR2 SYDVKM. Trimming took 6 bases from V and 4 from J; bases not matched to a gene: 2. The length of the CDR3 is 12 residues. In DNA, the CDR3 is TGTGCCAGCAGGACAGGGCCCTATGGCTACACCTTC. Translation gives CASRTGPYGYTF.

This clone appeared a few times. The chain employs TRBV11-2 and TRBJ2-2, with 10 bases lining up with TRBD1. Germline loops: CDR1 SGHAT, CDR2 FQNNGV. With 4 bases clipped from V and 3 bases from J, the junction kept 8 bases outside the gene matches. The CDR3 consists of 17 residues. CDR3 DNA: TGTGCCAGCAGCTCACGGACAGGGGGATTTCACACCGGGGAGCTGTTTTTT. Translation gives CASSSRTGGFHTGELFF.

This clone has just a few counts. The CDR3 DNA reads as TGTGCCAGCAGCCAAGATTCTCGGACAGGGGGTGAGAAATACGAGCAGTACTTC. This encodes CASSQDSRTGGEKYEQYF. The genes are TRBV14 and TRBJ2-7; TRBD1 matches at 10 bases. Germline trimming cut 0 bases from V and 4 bases from J; bases unmatched to any gene: 12. The CDR3 is 18 residues long. The germline V gene has CDR1 SGHDN and CDR2 FVKESK.

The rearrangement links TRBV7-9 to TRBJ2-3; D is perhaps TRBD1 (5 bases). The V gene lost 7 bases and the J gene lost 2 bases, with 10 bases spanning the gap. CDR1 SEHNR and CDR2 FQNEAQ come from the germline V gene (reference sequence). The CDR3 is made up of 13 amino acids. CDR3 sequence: CASTPGSTDTQYF. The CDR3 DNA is TGTGCCAGCACCCCAGGGTCCACAGATACGCAGTATTTT.

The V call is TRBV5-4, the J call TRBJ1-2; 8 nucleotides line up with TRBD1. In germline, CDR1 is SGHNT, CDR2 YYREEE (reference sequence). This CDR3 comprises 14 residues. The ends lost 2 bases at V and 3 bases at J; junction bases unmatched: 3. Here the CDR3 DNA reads TGTGCCAGCAGCTTAGACAGGGGCCACTATGGCTACACCTTC. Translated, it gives CASSLDRGHYGYTF.

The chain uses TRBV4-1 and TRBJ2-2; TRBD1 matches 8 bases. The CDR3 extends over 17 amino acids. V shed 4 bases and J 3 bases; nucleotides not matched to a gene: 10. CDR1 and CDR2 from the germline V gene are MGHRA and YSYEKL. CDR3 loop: CASSLTGQALYTGELFF. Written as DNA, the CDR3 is TGCGCCAGCAGCCTTACGGGACAGGCCCTCTACACCGGGGAGCTGTTTTTT.